This T cell receptor beta chain was sequenced in a study of cytomegalovirus exposure and HLA in healthy donors. Study-wide results and caveats: Common viral pathogens seemed to be connected with several of the most significant clusters, according to a later analysis. The study found most TCR sequences rare, yet found some public TCRs in many donors. Using a false discovery rate of 0.05, a later analysis showed that approximately 17,000 TCR beta sequences were associated with HLA alleles. In an earlier analysis, in about 530 donors, most V segments appeared productive either ~90% or ~30% of the time.

This PCR relied on a set of 60 Vbeta primers and 13 Jbeta primers. The table came from immunoSEQ multiplex PCR; TCRdb's copy has only in-frame clones and leaves some out. The sample holds 110,000 to 150,000 clones, around 78% seen once. The CDR3 has 14 residues. Germline assignment: CDR1 SGHNT and CDR2 YYREEE (reference sequence). The junction had 3 bases not matched to a gene; V was cut back by 2 bases and J by 7 bases. This clone was seen only once. Antigen specificity is unknown. The source of this sequence is a woman younger than 30 in good health and CMV-seropositive. The gene calls are TRBV5-4 and TRBJ1-4, with TRBD1 matching 9 bases. The sample consisted of PBMCs. The CDR3, as DNA: TGTGCCAGCAGCTTCGGGACAGGGCGTGAAAAACTGTTTTTT. It is translated as CASSFGTGREKLFF.